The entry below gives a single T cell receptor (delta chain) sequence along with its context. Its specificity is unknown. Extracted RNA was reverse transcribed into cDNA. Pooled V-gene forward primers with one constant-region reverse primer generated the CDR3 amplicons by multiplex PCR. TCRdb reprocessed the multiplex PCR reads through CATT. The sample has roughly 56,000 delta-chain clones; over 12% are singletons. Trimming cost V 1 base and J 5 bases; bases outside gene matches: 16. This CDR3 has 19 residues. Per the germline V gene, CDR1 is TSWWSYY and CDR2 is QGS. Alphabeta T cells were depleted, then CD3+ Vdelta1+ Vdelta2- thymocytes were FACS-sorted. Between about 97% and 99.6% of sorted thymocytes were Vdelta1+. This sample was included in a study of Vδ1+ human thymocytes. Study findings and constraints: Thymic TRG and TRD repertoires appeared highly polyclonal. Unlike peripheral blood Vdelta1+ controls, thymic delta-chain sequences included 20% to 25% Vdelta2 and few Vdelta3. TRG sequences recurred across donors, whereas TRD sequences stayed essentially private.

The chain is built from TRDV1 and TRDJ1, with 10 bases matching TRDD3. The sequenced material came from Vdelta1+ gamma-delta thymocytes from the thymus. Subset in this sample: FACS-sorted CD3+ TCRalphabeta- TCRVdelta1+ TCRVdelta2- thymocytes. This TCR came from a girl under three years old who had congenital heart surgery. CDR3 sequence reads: CALGERISPRTGGSDKLIF. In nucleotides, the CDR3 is TGTGCTCTTGGGGAACGAATCTCCCCCCGTACTGGGGGATCTGATAAACTCATCTTT.